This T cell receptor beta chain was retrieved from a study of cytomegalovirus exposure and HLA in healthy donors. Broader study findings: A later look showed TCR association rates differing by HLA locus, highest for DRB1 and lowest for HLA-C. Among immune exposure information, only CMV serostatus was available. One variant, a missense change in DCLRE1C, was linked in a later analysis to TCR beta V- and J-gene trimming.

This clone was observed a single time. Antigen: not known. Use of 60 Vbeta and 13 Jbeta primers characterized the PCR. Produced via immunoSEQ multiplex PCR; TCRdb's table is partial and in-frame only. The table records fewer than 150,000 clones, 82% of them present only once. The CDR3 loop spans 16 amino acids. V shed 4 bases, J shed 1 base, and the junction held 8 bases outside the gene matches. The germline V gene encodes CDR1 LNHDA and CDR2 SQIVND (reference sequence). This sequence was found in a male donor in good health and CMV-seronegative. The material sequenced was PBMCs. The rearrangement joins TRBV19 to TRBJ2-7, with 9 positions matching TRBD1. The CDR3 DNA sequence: TGTGCCAGTAGTACCCTGGGACAGGGAAGATCCTACGAGCAGTACTTC. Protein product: CASSTLGQGRSYEQYF.